This TCR beta chain was found in a study of cytomegalovirus exposure and HLA in healthy donors. In regard to this clone: Antigen: not known.

In the PCR, 60 Vbeta and 13 Jbeta primers were used. Profiling relied on immunoSEQ multiplex PCR, and the TCRdb table lists in-frame clones only, not all of them. Seen here are roughly 100,000 clones, roughly 70% observed once, and the top ten hold 9.5% to 13%. Germline V CDR1 and CDR2: MGHDK, SYGVNS. The CDR3 contains 13 residues. Germline trimming cut 6 bases from V and 3 bases from J; bases unmatched to any gene: 2. Findings and caveats of the study: Later on, an analysis showed TCR association rates differing by HLA locus, with DRB1 the most and HLA-C the fewest.

The chain combines TRBV25-1 with TRBJ1-2; the match to TRBD1 covers 9 bases. Sequencing was performed on PBMCs. The TCR originated in a man aged 35-49 years in good health and CMV-seropositive. Written as DNA, the CDR3 is TGTGCCAGCAGAGGACAGGGGTACTATGGCTACACCTTC. Its protein product is CASRGQGYYGYTF.